The 15 T cell receptor beta chains below all came from one sample that was sequenced in a study of blood T cell repertoires in COVID-19. Data came from immunoSEQ multiplex PCR; TCRdb stores just in-frame clones and leaves some out. The profile shows some 100,000 clones, around 80% of them singletons. The sequencing input was peripheral blood. The origin of the receptors is a woman older than 75 with active or convalescent COVID-19.

This chain connects TRBV5-4 to TRBJ1-1, with D possibly being TRBD1 (6 bases). The CDR3 extends over 13 amino acids. The germline CDR1 and CDR2 sequences are SGHNT and YYREEE (reference sequence). Trimming pared 3 bases from V and 11 bases from J, leaving 17 bases between. CDR3 amino acids: CASSSFDRFEAFF. In nucleotides, the CDR3 is TGTGCCAGCAGCTCCTTTGACAGGTTCGAGGCTTTCTTT.

This clone showed up just once. The gene calls are TRBV5-5 and TRBJ2-7; D is perhaps TRBD1 (6 bases). The germline V and J ends were trimmed by 4 bases and 2 bases, with 13 bases remaining between them. The germline gives CDR1 SGHKS, CDR2 YYEKEE (reference sequence). The CDR3 is 14 amino acids. The CDR3 loop is CASSVTGKAYEQYF. CDR3 in DNA: TGTGCCAGCAGCGTTACAGGGAAAGCCTACGAGCAGTACTTC.

CDR3 nucleotides: TGTGCCAGCAGTTTTTTGAGGGATACGCAGTATTTT. It yields the protein CASSFLRDTQYF. The chain uses TRBV28 and TRBJ2-3, with D unclear. Trimming left V 3 bases short and J 6 bases short, with 7 bases between. This CDR3 region has 12 residues. From germline, CDR1 is MDHEN and CDR2 SYDVKM.

CDR3 sequence (DNA): TGTGCCAGCAGTGAATCAAGTGACAGCGCCTATGGCTACACCTTC. Its protein is CASSESSDSAYGYTF. The chain recombines TRBV6-1 with TRBJ1-2, with D possibly being TRBD1 (5 bases). Looked up from germline, CDR1 is MNHNS and CDR2 is SASEGT. V was cut by 2 bases and J by 4 bases, with 14 bases left in between. This CDR3 has 15 amino acids.

The V and J genes are TRBV9 and TRBJ2-5, with 11 bases that match TRBD2. Trimming cost V 0 bases and J 8 bases; bases outside gene matches: 9. Germline V lookup: CDR1 SGDLS, CDR2 YYNGEE. The length of the CDR3 is 16 residues. CDR3 sequence: CASSVEGTSGLVTQYF. The CDR3 region has the DNA TGTGCCAGCAGCGTAGAAGGGACTAGCGGTCTGGTAACCCAGTACTTC. The complete variable domain, with remaining parts taken from reference TRBV9 and TRBJ2-5, reads DSGVTQTPKHLITATGQRVTLRCSPRSGDLSVYWYQQSLDQGLQFLIQYYNGEERAKGNILERFSAQQFPDLHSELNLSSLELGDSALYFCASSVEGTSGLVTQYFGPGTRLLVL.

The V call is TRBV10-3, the J call TRBJ2-2, with TRBD1 as a possible D gene (6 bases). Looked up from germline, CDR1 is ENHRY and CDR2 is SYGVKD. The CDR3 runs to 16 residues. The V and J ends lost 7 bases and 2 bases respectively, with 17 bases between them. CDR3 in DNA: TGTGCCATCACCACAGGGCTTTTGTCAAACACCGGGGAGCTGTTTTTT. It is translated as CAITTGLLSNTGELFF.

This rearrangement joins TRBV14 to TRBJ2-1, with 9 positions matching TRBD2. CDR1 and CDR2 (germline): SGHDN, FVKESK. The CDR3 is 19 residues long. The J segment lost 4 bases and the V segment lost 3 bases, leaving 16 bases of the junction unmatched. Written as DNA, the CDR3 is TGTGCCAGCAGCCATTTTACCCTCCGGGGCGGGAGGGTGTACAATGAGCAGTTCTTC. Translated, it gives CASSHFTLRGGRVYNEQFF.

In nucleotides, the CDR3 is TGTGCCAGCACTGGCTCATCGGGATCCTTGTATGGCTACACCTTC. Protein sequence: CASTGSSGSLYGYTF. V gene TRBV28 combines with J gene TRBJ1-2; no clear D gene. The CDR3 sequence is 15 residues long. The germline V gene encodes CDR1 MDHEN and CDR2 SYDVKM. Trimming left V 7 bases short and J 5 bases short, with 20 bases between.

This clone was found a few times. The chain is built from TRBV6-2 or TRBV6-3 and TRBJ2-7, with 9 bases identical to TRBD1. Germline-derived CDR1 and CDR2 are MNHEY and SVGEGT. There are 16 residues in the CDR3. Trimming removed 5 bases from V and 2 bases from J; junction bases left unmatched: 10. Here the CDR3 reads CASSLPRDRDTYEQYF. CDR3 in DNA: TGTGCCAGCAGTCTCCCCCGGGACAGGGATACCTACGAGCAGTACTTC.

This clone was seen once. The chain employs TRBV28 and TRBJ2-1; 8 bases line up with TRBD2. The J segment lost 3 bases and the V segment lost 4 bases, leaving 5 bases of the junction unmatched. CDR1 and CDR2 (germline): MDHEN, SYDVKM. This CDR3 spans 15 amino acids. DNA for the CDR3: TGTGCCAGCAGTTCACCTAGCGGGCTCTACAATGAGCAGTTCTTC. Protein: CASSSPSGLYNEQFF.

This clone was counted only a few times. The chain has TRBV7-2 and TRBJ1-5; D not certain. V lost 1 base and J 1 base, leaving 8 bases between the germline ends. This CDR3 region has 15 residues. CDR1 and CDR2 from the germline V gene are SGHTA and FQGNSA. The CDR3 region has the DNA TGTGCCAGCAGCTTAGGGGTCAGGAGCAATCAGCCCCAGCATTTT. Translated: CASSLGVRSNQPQHF. Full variable domain (remainder filled in from reference TRBV7-2 and TRBJ1-5): GAGVSQSPSNKVTEKGKDVELRCDPISGHTALYWYRQSLGQGLEFLIYFQGNSAPDKSGLPSDRFSAERTGGSVSTLTIQRTQQEDSAVYLCASSLGVRSNQPQHFGDGTRLSIL.

This chain links TRBV7-9 with TRBJ2-1, with 7 bases matching TRBD1. Germline trimming cut 5 bases from V and 0 bases from J; bases unmatched to any gene: 10. Germline V CDR1 and CDR2: SEHNR, FQNEAQ (reference sequence). The CDR3 runs 17 residues. The CDR3 here is CASSPGQARSSYNEQFF. In DNA, the CDR3 is TGTGCCAGCAGCCCCGGACAGGCACGAAGCTCCTACAATGAGCAGTTCTTC.

The chain recombines TRBV5-5 with TRBJ2-7; the D is unclear. This CDR3 region has 11 residues. Trimming took off 1 base at V and 6 bases at J, with 5 bases between the two ends. Germline V gives CDR1 SGHKS, CDR2 YYEKEE (reference sequence). The CDR3, as DNA: TGTGCCAGCAGCTTGTTTCTCGAGCAGTACTTC. It is translated as CASSLFLEQYF.

The V and J genes are TRBV10-3 and TRBJ2-2; 7 bases agree with TRBD2. J was trimmed by 3 bases and V by 6 bases; bases with no gene match: 4. Germline-derived CDR1 and CDR2 are ENHRY and SYGVKD. This CDR3 has 14 amino acids. In DNA form, the CDR3 reads TGTGCCATCAGGGAAGCGGGGCACACCGGGGAGCTGTTTTTT. Translating it yields CAIREAGHTGELFF.

This clone was counted a single time. The chain has TRBV7-9 and TRBJ1-2; 8 positions match TRBD1. Germline trimming cut 3 bases from V and 8 bases from J; bases unmatched to any gene: 2. CDR1 and CDR2 (germline): SEHNR, FQNEAQ (reference sequence). CDR3 length equals 12 residues. CDR3 bases: TGTGCCAGCAGCTTGACAGGGGTAGGCTACACCTTC. Translating it yields CASSLTGVGYTF.